A single sample is the source of the 17 T cell receptor beta chains below, sequenced in a study of tumor-infiltrating lymphocytes in primary liver carcinoma. With a constant-region primer, TCR beta cDNA was made from approximately 500 ng of total RNA. Slightly modified ARM-PCR, run as three nested multiplex PCR rounds, produced the TCR beta libraries. TRBV1-TRBV30 forward primers paired with a C-beta reverse primer drove the first two PCR rounds, about 10 cycles each. TCRdb fed the multiplex PCR reads into MiXCR, producing one record per CDR3 protein. The sample includes approximately 73,000 distinct CDR3 sequences, over 55% seen only once; the top ten take around 15%. Co-extracted RNA and DNA came from about 20-30 mg of unsorted bulk tissue. Sequencing input: liver tumor tissue from sampling region 4. Specified subset: tumor region T4, right-lateral pole. The receptors stem from an older woman with primary liver carcinoma and hepatitis B virus infection.

This clonotype was detected ten times or more. V is TRBV18 and J is TRBJ2-7; 7 positions match TRBD1. The CDR3 spans 12 residues. The trim removed 3 bases at V and 6 bases at J, leaving 2 bases unmatched. CDR1 is KGHSH, CDR2 LQKENI, per germline. The CDR3 nucleotides read TGTGCCAGCTCACCGAACAGGGGCGAGCAGTACTTC. As protein: CASSPNRGEQYF.

This clonotype was detected once. A read error may account for a junction end that differs from germline. This chain uses TRBV11-2 with TRBJ2-1; D might be TRBD2 (6 bases). The length of the CDR3 is 15 residues. Germline CDR1 SGHAT, CDR2 FQNNGV. Written as DNA, the CDR3 is TGTGCCAGCAGCTTAGAGGGGGGAAGTATCTGTGAGCGGTTCTTC. Protein sequence: CASSLEGGSICERFF. The full variable domain, in which reference TRBV11-2 and TRBJ2-1 provide the parts outside the CDR3, is EAGVAQSPRYKIIEKRQSVAFWCNPISGHATLYWYQQILGQGPKLLIQFQNNGVVDDSQLPKDRFSAERLKGVDSTLKIQPAKLEDSAVYLCASSLEGGSICERFFGPGTRLTVL.

On this clonotype itself: The junction and the germline gene differ at one end; a read error may be behind it. CDR3 region: CVSSYTDTGRYEQYF. CDR3 DNA: TGTGTCAGCAGTTACACTGACACCGGGCGCTACGAGCAGTACTTC. J is TRBJ2-7 and V is TRBV6-5; D gene unclear. In germline, CDR1 is MNHEY, CDR2 SVGAGI. The CDR3 has 15 residues.

Comments on this clonotype: Its ends do not fully match the called genes, so a read error is possible. The V and J genes are TRBV6-5 and TRBJ1-2; 11 bases fit TRBD1. This CDR3 region has 15 residues. CDR1 is MNHEY and CDR2 is SVGAGI in the germline V gene. CDR3 bases: TGTGTCAGCAGCTACCAAGGCGGGGACAGGGGGGGCTACACCTTC. Translation: CVSSYQGGDRGGYTF.

As for this clonotype: At one boundary the junction diverges from the germline segment, which might be a read error. The chain employs TRBV30 and TRBJ1-1, with D tentatively TRBD1 (6 bases). The CDR3 has 14 amino acids. The germline V gene encodes CDR1 GTSNPN and CDR2 SVGIG (reference sequence). CDR3: CPWSWGQADTEAFF. The CDR3 region has the DNA TGTCCCTGGAGTTGGGGGCAGGCGGACACTGAAGCTTTCTTT.

This clonotype turned up a few times. Given a much more abundant clone one base away, this may be a read error. The chain has TRBV30 and TRBJ2-3; TRBD2 matches 9 bases. Germline V gene sequence: CDR1 GTSNPN, CDR2 SVGIG (reference sequence). The CDR3 covers 15 residues. CDR3 in DNA: TGTGTCTGGAGTTTACTAGCGGGCCGCACAGATACGCAGTATTTT. The encoded protein is CVWSLLAGRTDTQYF.

About this clonotype: Mismatch with germline at one junction end may stem from a read error. This chain uses TRBV11-3 with TRBJ2-3, with TRBD2 matching 8 bases. The J call may not be correct, given that the DNA end is closer to TRBJ2-7. Germline V gene sequence: CDR1 SGHNT, CDR2 YENEEA. The length of the CDR3 is 14 residues. The CDR3 DNA reads TGTCCCAGCAGCTTTCGGACTAGCACAGATACGCAGTACTTC. As protein: CPSSFRTSTDTQYF.

As to this clonotype: One end of the junction varies from germline; a read error may be responsible. This sequence joins TRBV28 and TRBJ2-5; 15 bases match TRBD2. Germline CDR1 reads MDHEN; CDR2 reads SYDVKM. The CDR3 length is 19 residues. In nucleotides, the CDR3 is TGTACCAGCAGTCCCATGGTAGGGACTAGCGGGAGGACACAGGAGACCCAGTACTTC. This encodes CTSSPMVGTSGRTQETQYF.

In nucleotides, the CDR3 is TGCATCGTCGCGACAGGGGGCGCATCCTCTGGTTACACCTTC. This codes for CIVATGGASSGYTF. This sequence joins TRBV29-1 and TRBJ1-2; 10 positions match TRBD1. This CDR3 has 14 amino acids. Germline-derived CDR1 and CDR2 are SQVTM and ANQGSEA.

V usage is TRBV29-1 and J usage is TRBJ2-1; D not resolved. The CDR3 consists of 14 residues. V lost 4 bases and J lost 2, with 12 bases in between. The germline V gene encodes CDR1 SQVTM and CDR2 ANQGSEA. The CDR3: CSVGRGSPYNEQFF. The CDR3 nucleotides are TGCAGCGTTGGCAGAGGCAGCCCCTACAATGAGCAGTTCTTC.

A word on this clonotype: Compared with germline, one end of the junction differs, possibly owing to a read error. The chain uses TRBV11-2 and TRBJ2-7, with D uncertain. Germline V lookup: CDR1 SGHAT, CDR2 FQNNGV. The CDR3 runs 18 residues. The CDR3 sequence is CASSLDWISLVGPYEQYF. DNA for the CDR3: TGTGCCAGCAGCCTAGATTGGATCAGTCTAGTGGGTCCCTACGAGCAGTACTTC.

Regarding this clonotype: One junction end disagrees with the germline gene, perhaps due to a read error. This chain uses TRBV5-4 with TRBJ2-6; 10 bases fit TRBD2. Germline V gene lookup returns CDR1 SGHNT and CDR2 YYREEE (reference sequence). The CDR3 is 18 amino acids. The DNA of the CDR3 is TGTGCCAGCAGCTTGGGCTTAGCGGGAGGAGCTGGGGCCGACGTCCTGATTTTC. Translating it yields CASSLGLAGGAGADVLIF.

Turning to this clonotype: One junction end disagrees with the germline gene, perhaps due to a read error. The chain carries TRBV29-1 and TRBJ2-2; TRBD1 is a possible D gene (6 bases). The CDR3 spans 14 residues. Per germline, CDR1 SQVTM and CDR2 ANQGSEA. The CDR3 spells CSVGIQGVAGELFF. The CDR3 DNA is TGCAGCGTTGGTATACAGGGTGTCGCCGGGGAGTTGTTTTTT.

On this clonotype itself: Germline is not matched at one junction end, which may reflect a read error. The J gene is TRBJ2-1, the V gene TRBV2; TRBD2 might be the D (6 bases). The CDR3 is 15 residues long. The V gene's germline CDR1 is SNHLY and CDR2 FYNNEI. CDR3 protein: CVSRRDPPTYNEQFF. CDR3 DNA: TGTGTCAGCAGGCGGGACCCTCCTACCTACAATGAGCAGTTCTTC.

As DNA, the CDR3 is TGTGCCAGCAGGTCAGGGTCCGTGTCGTTTAAAAAACTGTTTTTT. This gives the protein CASRSGSVSFKKLFF. The rearrangement uses TRBV6-5 and TRBJ1-4, with D perhaps TRBD1 (5 bases). Germline V gene sequence: CDR1 MNHEY, CDR2 SVGAGI. V dropped 6 bases and J dropped 9 bases, with 20 bases sitting between them. This CDR3 spans 15 amino acids.

In the case of this clonotype: At one end the junction does not follow the germline gene, possibly because of a read error. CDR3 sequence (DNA): TGTGCTAGCAGCCCCTCGGTCGGCGGGAGGAAACCGGCTTACCTCCACAAGCAGTACTTC. It specifies CASSPSVGGRKPAYLHKQYF. V usage is TRBV4-2 and J usage is TRBJ2-7, with TRBD2 matching 8 bases. CDR3 size: 20 residues. Germline values: CDR1 LGHNA, CDR2 YNFKEQ.

Points on this clonotype: A single base separates this from a much larger clone, so it may be a read error. The chain couples TRBV5-6 to TRBJ1-5; D unclear. This CDR3 contains 12 residues. Trimming took off 2 bases at V and 6 bases at J, with 6 bases between the two ends. Germline V gives CDR1 SGHDT, CDR2 YYEEEE. CDR3 nucleotide sequence: TGTGCCAGCAGCTTTAGAAGTCAGCCCCAGCATTTT. This sequence encodes CASSFRSQPQHF. Full variable domain (missing parts from reference TRBV5-6 and TRBJ1-5): DAGVTQSPTHLIKTRGQQVTLRCSPKSGHDTVSWYQQALGQGPQFIFQYYEEEERQRGNFPDRFSGHQFPNYSSELNVNALLLGDSALYLCASSFRSQPQHFGDGTRLSIL.